A single sample is the source of the 6 T cell receptor beta chains below, sequenced in a study of T-cell memory formation after mild COVID-19. A single record per CDR3 protein comes from TCRdb applying MiXCR to the 5' RACE reads. The top ten hold 12% of the sample, which has around 370,000 distinct CDR3 sequences, under 25% seen once. Sequences were obtained from PBMCs or a T cell subset sorted from them (not recorded which). The receptors derive from an adult woman who had mild COVID-19 (a few samples of this study predate the infection). Cell type and time point are not known.

The chain carries TRBV24-1 and TRBJ2-2, with D perhaps TRBD2 (6 bases). Germline CDR1 reads KGHDR; CDR2 reads SFDVKD. This CDR3 has 16 amino acids. Trimming cost V 3 bases and J 5 bases, with 15 bases left between them. The chain's CDR3 is CATSDPTGLQTGELFF. CDR3 DNA: TGTGCCACCAGTGATCCGACGGGACTCCAGACCGGGGAGCTGTTTTTT.

The chain carries TRBV4-1 and TRBJ1-2; D not resolved. There are 16 residues in the CDR3. Germline loops: CDR1 MGHRA, CDR2 YSYEKL. With 4 bases removed from V and 1 base from J, the gap between germline ends came to 16 bases. CDR3 coding DNA: TGCGCCAGCAGCCCGGGCTTAGGTAGGCGTAACTATGGCTACACCTTC. Amino acids: CASSPGLGRRNYGYTF.

The chain links TRBV3-1 to TRBJ2-2; D is perhaps TRBD1 (5 bases). The CDR3 consists of 15 residues. Germline values: CDR1 LGHDT, CDR2 YNNKEL (reference sequence). The ends were cut back, 1 base at V and 0 bases at J, with 6 bases in the middle. CDR3 coding DNA: TGTGCCAGCAGCCAAGCAGGGACGAACACCGGGGAGCTGTTTTTT. It specifies CASSQAGTNTGELFF.

This clonotype occurred a few times. The chain uses TRBV6-5 and TRBJ1-2; D gene uncertain. V was trimmed by 6 bases and J by 6 bases, leaving 17 bases between them. The CDR3 totals 14 residues. Germline CDR1 reads MNHEY; CDR2 reads SVGAGI. The CDR3 protein is CASSPTWGKDGYTF. CDR3 coding DNA: TGTGCCAGCAGCCCGACTTGGGGAAAGGATGGCTACACCTTC.

This clonotype has just a few counts. The V and J genes are TRBV20-1 and TRBJ1-6; 8 bases are a match to TRBD1. Losses at the gene ends were 6 bases for V and 15 bases for J; bases not matched to a gene: 13. Germline assignment: CDR1 DFQATT and CDR2 SNEGSKA (reference sequence). This CDR3 is built from 13 residues. Here the CDR3 reads CSALSDRGRLLHF. Written as DNA, the CDR3 is TGCAGTGCCTTAAGCGACAGGGGCCGCCTCCTCCACTTT.

This clonotype was counted a single time. The chain recombines TRBV5-1 with TRBJ2-2; TRBD1 matches at 7 bases. V shed 3 bases, J shed 6 bases, and the junction held 2 bases outside the gene matches. The length of the CDR3 is 13 residues. Germline values: CDR1 SGHRS, CDR2 YFSETQ. The CDR3 here is CASSWTGAGELFF. The DNA of the CDR3 is TGCGCCAGCAGCTGGACAGGAGCCGGGGAGCTGTTTTTT.